A selection of T cell receptor beta chains follows, all from one sample in a study of shared clonotypes between healthy human individuals. Sequenced by immunoSEQ multiplex PCR; TCRdb stores in-frame clones only, minus some. Found here are 2 million to 2.5 million clones, 85% to 95% of them singletons; the top ten hold roughly 0.34%. Sequenced material: naive CD4+ T cells from PBMCs. The source of these receptors is a man between 18 and 29 years old in good health. Some clones in this sample may be carry-over from other donors' samples. Both conserved end residues are part of each CDR3. D genes are given only for firm matches. For some rows the clone size is stated as once, few or many, or as a class when expanded; others skip it.

D: .
V: TRBV6-5
J: TRBJ2-3
size: .
CDR3: CASRRGQDTQYF
DNA: TGTGCCAGCAGGCGGGGCCAAGATACGCAGTATTTT

D: .
V: TRBV28
J: TRBJ1-3
size: .
CDR3: CASSSAGSWDGNTIYF
DNA: TGTGCCAGCAGTTCGGCCGGGTCCTGGGACGGAAACACCATATATTTT

D: .
V: TRBV6-5
J: TRBJ1-1
size: .
CDR3: CASNPQGSNTEAFF
DNA: TGTGCCAGCAATCCCCAGGGGTCGAACACTGAAGCTTTCTTT

D: .
V: TRBV5-6
J: TRBJ1-5
size: once
CDR3: CASSEGVSWRQPQHF
DNA: TGTGCCAGCAGCGAGGGGGTGAGTTGGAGGCAGCCCCAGCATTTT

D: .
V: TRBV28
J: TRBJ2-4
size: .
CDR3: CASSLRTQGKNIQYF
DNA: TGTGCCAGCAGTTTACGGACACAAGGCAAAAACATTCAGTACTTC

D: TRBD2
V: TRBV28
J: TRBJ2-5
size: .
CDR3: CASSVSRSGSGRETQYF
DNA: TGTGCCAGCAGTGTCTCTAGAAGCGGGAGTGGTAGGGAGACCCAGTACTTC

D: .
V: TRBV25-1
J: TRBJ1-1
size: few
CDR3: CASSENTEAFF
DNA: TGTGCCAGCAGTGAGAACACTGAAGCTTTCTTT

D: TRBD1
V: TRBV18
J: TRBJ2-1
size: .
CDR3: CASSGTGGFNEQFF
DNA: TGTGCCAGCTCGGGGACAGGGGGCTTCAATGAGCAGTTCTTC

D: TRBD1
V: TRBV4-2
J: TRBJ1-5
size: .
CDR3: CASSQGQGRRNQPQHF
DNA: TGTGCCAGCAGCCAAGGACAGGGAAGGCGCAATCAGCCCCAGCATTTT

D: TRBD1
V: TRBV28
J: TRBJ2-1
size: .
CDR3: CASSAAGTGGVNEQFF
DNA: TGTGCCAGCAGTGCTGCCGGGACAGGGGGAGTCAATGAGCAGTTCTTC

D: TRBD2
V: TRBV5-4
J: TRBJ2-3
size: .
CDR3: CASSNSGGSLTDTQYF
DNA: TGTGCCAGCAGCAATAGCGGGGGGTCTCTCACAGATACGCAGTATTTT

D: .
V: TRBV15
J: TRBJ1-5
size: once
CDR3: CATSRGAWGSNQPQHF
DNA: TGTGCCACCAGCAGAGGAGCGTGGGGCTCCAATCAGCCCCAGCATTTT

D: .
V: TRBV30
J: TRBJ2-1
size: .
CDR3: CAWRGTGRSYNEQFF
DNA: TGTGCCTGGAGGGGTACAGGGCGCTCCTACAATGAGCAGTTCTTC

D: TRBD1
V: TRBV18
J: TRBJ2-7
size: .
CDR3: CASSPTGDEQYF
DNA: TGTGCCAGCTCACCTACAGGGGACGAGCAGTACTTC

D: .
V: TRBV7-6
J: TRBJ1-1
size: few
CDR3: CASSSRRTEAFF
DNA: TGTGCCAGCAGCTCCCGTCGGACTGAAGCTTTCTTT

D: .
V: TRBV4-1
J: TRBJ2-7
size: .
CDR3: CASSQEGTGTQYF
DNA: TGCGCCAGCAGCCAAGAGGGGACGGGGACGCAGTACTTC

D: .
V: TRBV5-1
J: TRBJ1-2
size: .
CDR3: CASSPTADTSMGGYTF
DNA: TGCGCCAGCAGCCCGACAGCGGACACATCGATGGGAGGCTACACCTTC

D: .
V: TRBV7-3
J: TRBJ2-2
size: few
CDR3: CASSSGSTGELFF
DNA: TGTGCCAGCAGTTCGGGGTCGACCGGGGAGCTGTTTTTT

D: .
V: TRBV5-1
J: TRBJ1-5
size: .
CDR3: CASSLEGGMPPQHF
DNA: TGCGCCAGCAGCTTGGAAGGAGGTATGCCGCCCCAGCATTTT

D: TRBD2
V: TRBV4-2
J: TRBJ2-1
size: once
CDR3: CASSQHPGTSGRALYNEQFF
DNA: TGTGCCAGCAGCCAACACCCCGGGACTAGCGGGAGGGCCCTCTACAATGAGCAGTTCTTC

D: TRBD1
V: TRBV28
J: TRBJ1-1
size: .
CDR3: CASRPQPGGGADTEAFF
DNA: TGTGCCAGCAGGCCGCAACCAGGGGGGGGCGCGGATACTGAAGCTTTCTTT

D: .
V: TRBV11-3
J: TRBJ2-6
size: .
CDR3: CASSPNRGTSGANVLTF
DNA: TGTGCCAGCAGCCCGAATCGGGGCACCTCTGGGGCCAACGTCCTGACTTTC

D: .
V: TRBV25-1
J: TRBJ1-3
size: .
CDR3: CASSDVSGSGNTIYF
DNA: TGTGCCAGCAGTGATGTCTCAGGGTCTGGAAACACCATATATTTT

D: .
V: TRBV18
J: TRBJ1-2
size: .
CDR3: CASSPLGDGYTF
DNA: TGTGCCAGCTCACCGTTAGGGGACGGCTACACCTTC

D: TRBD2
V: TRBV27
J: TRBJ2-7
size: .
CDR3: CASSFSGGDLHSATYEQYF
DNA: TGTGCCAGCAGTTTCTCGGGGGGGGATTTGCACTCAGCCACCTACGAGCAGTACTTC

D: .
V: TRBV19
J: TRBJ2-3
size: .
CDR3: CASSIPAESSTDTQYF
DNA: TGTGCCAGTAGTATCCCAGCGGAGTCTAGCACAGATACGCAGTATTTT

D: .
V: TRBV20-1
J: TRBJ1-2
size: .
CDR3: CSARSEGGYTF
DNA: TGCAGTGCTAGATCAGAAGGTGGCTACACCTTC

D: .
V: TRBV30
J: TRBJ2-7
size: once
CDR3: CAWALEGGVYEQYF
DNA: TGTGCCTGGGCCCTGGAGGGGGGAGTTTACGAGCAGTACTTC

D: .
V: TRBV7-6
J: TRBJ2-1
size: .
CDR3: CASSSLTNEGEQFF
DNA: TGTGCCAGCAGCTCCCTGACAAACGAAGGTGAGCAGTTCTTC

D: .
V: TRBV6-1
J: TRBJ2-1
size: .
CDR3: CASSGLDEGLPELNEQFF
DNA: TGTGCCAGCAGTGGCCTCGACGAGGGGCTTCCAGAACTTAATGAGCAGTTCTTC

D: .
V: TRBV18
J: TRBJ2-4
size: .
CDR3: CASSPSRGLENIQYF
DNA: TGTGCCAGCTCACCAAGTCGCGGGTTAGAAAACATTCAGTACTTC

D: .
V: TRBV27
J: TRBJ2-3
size: .
CDR3: CASSLTIVRTDTQYF
DNA: TGTGCCAGCAGTTTAACGATTGTACGCACAGATACGCAGTATTTT

D: .
V: TRBV29-1
J: TRBJ2-5
size: .
CDR3: CSAPLWGDKETQYF
DNA: TGCAGCGCGCCCCTCTGGGGGGACAAAGAGACCCAGTACTTC

D: .
V: TRBV7-9
J: TRBJ2-3
size: .
CDR3: CASSFQITDTQYF
DNA: TGTGCCAGCAGCTTCCAGATCACAGATACGCAGTATTTT

D: .
V: TRBV5-4
J: TRBJ2-1
size: .
CDR3: CASSLGGLKGKGAQFF
DNA: TGTGCCAGCAGCTTGGGGGGACTCAAGGGGAAAGGAGCCCAGTTCTTC

D: .
V: TRBV18
J: TRBJ2-2
size: .
CDR3: CASSLDRSNTGELFF
DNA: TGTGCCAGCTCCCTCGACAGGTCGAACACCGGGGAGCTGTTTTTT

D: .
V: TRBV18
J: TRBJ2-3
size: .
CDR3: CASSPSGDTQYF
DNA: TGTGCCAGCTCACCTAGCGGAGATACGCAGTATTTT

D: .
V: TRBV30
J: TRBJ1-1
size: .
CDR3: CAWSWGPTEAFF
DNA: TGTGCCTGGAGTTGGGGTCCCACTGAAGCTTTCTTT

D: .
V: TRBV28
J: TRBJ1-1
size: .
CDR3: CASSRGQGSMRTEAFF
DNA: TGTGCCAGCAGCCGGGGGCAGGGGTCTATGAGAACTGAAGCTTTCTTT

D: .
V: TRBV11-2
J: TRBJ2-7
size: .
CDR3: CASSPRGDYEQYF
DNA: TGTGCCAGCAGCCCCCGTGGAGACTACGAGCAGTACTTC

D: TRBD2
V: TRBV9
J: TRBJ2-1
size: .
CDR3: CASSVGLAGVGPTYNEQFF
DNA: TGTGCCAGCAGCGTAGGACTAGCGGGAGTGGGCCCAACCTACAATGAGCAGTTCTTC

D: .
V: TRBV18
J: TRBJ2-1
size: .
CDR3: CASSRGGGLEHNEQFF
DNA: TGTGCCAGCTCACGGGGAGGTGGACTGGAACACAATGAGCAGTTCTTC

D: TRBD1
V: TRBV30
J: TRBJ1-2
size: .
CDR3: CAWSTGGSYGYTF
DNA: TGTGCCTGGTCGACAGGGGGCAGTTATGGCTACACCTTC

D: .
V: TRBV2
J: TRBJ2-7
size: .
CDR3: CASFSGWKQYF
DNA: TGTGCCAGCTTTTCCGGGTGGAAGCAGTACTTC

D: .
V: TRBV6-5
J: TRBJ1-1
size: .
CDR3: CASSPPGRSEAFF
DNA: TGTGCCAGCAGCCCTCCCGGGAGGAGTGAAGCTTTCTTT

D: TRBD1
V: TRBV28
J: TRBJ1-4
size: .
CDR3: CASSYGTVREKLFF
DNA: TGTGCCAGCAGCTACGGGACAGTTCGTGAAAAACTGTTTTTT

D: TRBD2
V: TRBV4-1
J: TRBJ2-7
size: .
CDR3: CASGAAGGPYEQYF
DNA: TGCGCCAGCGGGGCGGCGGGGGGGCCTTACGAGCAGTACTTC

D: .
V: TRBV7-2
J: TRBJ2-7
size: .
CDR3: CASSYGRVPTYEQYF
DNA: TGTGCCAGCAGCTACGGACGGGTACCTACCTACGAGCAGTACTTC

D: .
V: TRBV25-1
J: TRBJ2-7
size: .
CDR3: CASSEFRLASYEQYF
DNA: TGTGCCAGCAGTGAATTTCGTCTAGCGAGCTACGAGCAGTACTTC

D: .
V: TRBV28
J: TRBJ2-5
size: .
CDR3: CASSFRGHRLRETQYF
DNA: TGTGCCAGCAGTTTCAGGGGACACCGATTGCGGGAGACCCAGTACTTC

D: TRBD2
V: TRBV28
J: TRBJ2-7
size: few
CDR3: CASSGTSGEQYF
DNA: TGTGCCAGCAGTGGGACTAGCGGCGAGCAGTACTTC

D: TRBD1
V: TRBV28
J: TRBJ1-4
size: .
CDR3: CATGAGGEKLFF
DNA: TGTGCCACCGGGGCAGGGGGAGAAAAACTGTTTTTT

D: .
V: TRBV7-3
J: TRBJ2-2
size: once
CDR3: CASSPIPTNTGELFF
DNA: TGTGCCAGCAGCCCCATTCCAACGAACACCGGGGAGCTGTTTTTT

D: .
V: TRBV18
J: TRBJ1-4
size: .
CDR3: CASSLSRTERLFF
DNA: TGTGCCAGCTCACTCAGCAGGACGGAGAGGCTGTTTTTT

D: .
V: TRBV29-1
J: TRBJ2-7
size: once
CDR3: CSARRDSYEQYF
DNA: TGCAGCGCCCGAAGGGATTCCTACGAGCAGTACTTC